This T cell receptor beta chain is drawn from a study of T cell responses to AZD1222 COVID-19 vaccine. Study background: The analysis combined second doses at about 4 or about 12 weeks.

Measured with immunoSEQ multiplex PCR; TCRdb has only the in-frame clones, and not every one. Of 150,000 to 200,000 clones detected, approximately 95% appear once; the ten largest clones hold about 4.2%. A few counts support this clone. Its antigen is unknown. Whole-study findings and limits: Donor demographics were predominantly white British with a female majority; clonal diversity may be underestimated. After two AZD1222 doses, spike-specific TCR breadth and depth rose versus day 0. Among those given AZD1222, only five or six were seropositive at baseline.

Deletions cut 0 bases from V and 8 bases from J, with 10 bases between. This CDR3 contains 13 residues. Germline values: CDR1 MNHNS, CDR2 SASEGT. This chain connects TRBV6-1 to TRBJ1-2; D gene uncertain. The specimen was peripheral blood, collected on day 0 of AZD1222 vaccination. This sequence was found in an adult in good health. The CDR3, as DNA: TGTGCCAGCAGTGAAGCGGGCGACAACGGCTACACCTTC. This gives the protein CASSEAGDNGYTF.